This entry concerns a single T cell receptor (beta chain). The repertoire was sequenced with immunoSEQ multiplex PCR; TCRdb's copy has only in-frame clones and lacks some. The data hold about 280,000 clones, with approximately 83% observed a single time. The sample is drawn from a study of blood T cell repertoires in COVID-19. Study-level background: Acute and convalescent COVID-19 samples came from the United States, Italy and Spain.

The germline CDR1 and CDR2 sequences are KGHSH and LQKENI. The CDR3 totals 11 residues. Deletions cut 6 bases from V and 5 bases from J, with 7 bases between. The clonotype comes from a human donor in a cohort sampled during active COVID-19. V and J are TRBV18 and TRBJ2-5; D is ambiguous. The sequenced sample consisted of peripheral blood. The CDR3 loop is CASSFMETQYF. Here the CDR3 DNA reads TGTGCCAGCTCCTTTATGGAGACCCAGTACTTC.